One and the same sample provided the 16 T cell receptor beta chains below, sequenced in a study of breast tumors, draining lymph nodes, adjacent tissues. The lymph nodes were axillary draining lymph nodes from breast cancer patients. TCRdb ran MiXCR on the multiplex PCR reads and lists one entry per CDR3 protein. The sample has about 200,000 distinct CDR3 sequences; approximately 33% are singletons. Sequenced: axillary lymph node tissue. All receptors derive from a female donor with breast cancer. Some clones in this sample may be carry-over from other donors' samples.

This clonotype was detected ten times or more. The chain joins TRBV20-1 to TRBJ2-7, with D possibly being TRBD1 (6 bases). Trimming took 6 bases from V and 5 from J, leaving 14 bases between them. This CDR3 is built from 12 residues. CDR1 and CDR2 (germline): DFQATT, SNEGSKA (reference sequence). The CDR3 loop is CSASPKGDEQYF. CDR3 coding DNA: TGCAGTGCGTCACCCAAGGGGGACGAGCAGTACTTC.

The table lists this clonotype with many counts. CDR3 sequence reads: CASSFGTGNYGYTF. The CDR3 nucleotides are TGTGCCAGCAGTTTCGGGACAGGGAACTATGGCTACACCTTC. The chain carries TRBV28 and TRBJ1-2; TRBD1 matches at 9 bases. This CDR3 is 14 amino acids long. The V and J ends lost 3 bases and 2 bases, in that order; junction bases with no gene match: 1. Germline-derived CDR1 and CDR2 are MDHEN and SYDVKM.

The chain combines TRBV25-1 with TRBJ2-1; 9 bases are shared with TRBD2. This CDR3 comprises 16 residues. Germline V gene lookup returns CDR1 MGHDK and CDR2 SYGVNS. This chain's CDR3 is CARRSRLAESYNEQFF. The CDR3 region has the DNA TGTGCAAGAAGGTCGCGACTAGCGGAATCCTACAATGAGCAGTTCTTC. Full variable domain (remainder filled in from reference TRBV25-1 and TRBJ2-1): EADIYQTPRYLVIGTGKKITLECSQTMGHDKMYWYQQDPGMELHLIHYSYGVNSTEKGDLSSESTVSRIRTEHFPLTLESARPSHTSQYLCARRSRLAESYNEQFFGPGTRLTVL.

This chain joins TRBV9 and TRBJ1-1, with D perhaps matching TRBD1 (5 bases). CDR3 length equals 17 residues. Germline lookup yields CDR1 SGDLS and CDR2 YYNGEE. The V gene lost 3 bases and the J gene lost 0 bases, with 18 bases spanning the gap. The CDR3 nucleotides are TGTGCCAGCAGCGCTTCCGGGGCCACTGGGGTGAACACTGAAGCTTTCTTT. Protein sequence: CASSASGATGVNTEAFF. Looking up the rest from reference TRBV9 and TRBJ1-1 gives the full variable domain: DSGVTQTPKHLITATGQRVTLRCSPRSGDLSVYWYQQSLDQGLQFLIQYYNGEERAKGNILERFSAQQFPDLHSELNLSSLELGDSALYFCASSASGATGVNTEAFFGQGTRLTVV.

This chain links TRBV7-2 with TRBJ1-5, with D tentatively TRBD1 (6 bases). V dropped 2 bases and J dropped 7 bases, with 15 bases sitting between them. The germline CDR1 and CDR2 sequences are SGHTA and FQGNSA. The CDR3 is 15 amino acids. CDR3 in amino acids: CASSLTGIAGQPQHF. The CDR3 DNA reads TGTGCCAGCAGCTTAACAGGGATCGCGGGCCAGCCCCAGCATTTT.

This clonotype was observed at least ten times. This chain joins TRBV19 and TRBJ1-2; a possible D gene is TRBD1 (6 bases). CDR1 is LNHDA and CDR2 is SQIVND in the germline V gene (reference sequence). The CDR3 totals 14 residues. V lost 4 bases to trimming and J lost 1 base, with 10 bases between them. The CDR3 DNA sequence: TGTGCCAGTAGTACGACGACAGGTAACTATGGCTACACCTTC. Encoded protein: CASSTTTGNYGYTF.

This chain links TRBV28 with TRBJ1-5, with D maybe TRBD1 (5 bases). The CDR3 covers 13 residues. The V and J ends lost 9 bases and 6 bases respectively, with 15 bases between them. CDR1 is MDHEN, CDR2 SYDVKM, per germline. The CDR3 loop reads CASRAGVGQPQHF. CDR3 sequence (DNA): TGTGCCAGTAGAGCGGGGGTCGGTCAGCCCCAGCATTTT. Full variable domain (remainder filled in from reference TRBV28 and TRBJ1-5): DVKVTQSSRYLVKRTGEKVFLECVQDMDHENMFWYRQDPGLGLRLIYFSYDVKMKEKGDIPEGYSVSREKKERFSLILESASTNQTSMYLCASRAGVGQPQHFGDGTRLSIL.

This clonotype has ten or more counts. The chain joins TRBV7-6 to TRBJ2-7, with a tentative D call TRBD1 (5 bases). Germline V CDR1 and CDR2: SGHVS, FNYEAQ. This CDR3 is 14 amino acids long. V was trimmed by 3 bases and J by 1 base, leaving 10 bases between them. CDR3 bases: TGTGCCAGCAGCTTCCTTACAGGTTCCTACGAGCAGTACTTC. Translation gives CASSFLTGSYEQYF.

This clonotype was counted many times. This chain links TRBV19 with TRBJ2-1; perhaps TRBD2 as D (5 bases). CDR1 and CDR2 from the germline V gene are LNHDA and SQIVND (reference sequence). CDR3 size: 16 residues. V lost 5 bases and J 3 bases, leaving 17 bases between the germline ends. In DNA form, the CDR3 reads TGTGCCAGTAGTGCGCAAGCGGTTGCCCTCTACAATGAGCAGTTCTTC. Protein sequence: CASSAQAVALYNEQFF. The entire variable domain, with the rest obtained from reference TRBV19 and TRBJ2-1, is as follows: DGGITQSPKYLFRKEGQNVTLSCEQNLNHDAMYWYRQDPGQGLRLIYYSQIVNDFQKGDIAEGYSVSREKKESFPLTVTSAQKNPTAFYLCASSAQAVALYNEQFFGPGTRLTVL.

This clonotype was seen many times. This chain joins TRBV6-5 and TRBJ1-6, with D unresolved. The CDR3 totals 14 residues. V lost 7 bases and J lost 4, with 11 bases in between. Germline-derived CDR1 and CDR2 are MNHEY and SVGAGI. The CDR3 nucleotides read TGTGCCAGCAAAGTTAACAGTTATAATTCACCCCTCCACTTT. It specifies CASKVNSYNSPLHF.

This clonotype showed up many times. The gene calls are TRBV5-1 and TRBJ2-7, with 7 bases identical to TRBD2. Trimming cost V 3 bases and J 0 bases; bases outside gene matches: 9. The CDR3 totals 16 residues. Germline CDR1 and CDR2: SGHRS and YFSETQ. CDR3 sequence reads: CASSYKPGTNSYEQYF. Here the CDR3 DNA reads TGCGCCAGCAGCTATAAGCCCGGGACTAACTCCTACGAGCAGTACTTC.

As for this clonotype: Just one base apart from a much larger clone, this may be a read error. Since no conserved phenylalanine or tryptophan closes the CDR3, a read error is the likely cause. The chain has TRBV20-1 and TRBJ2-3, with 7 bases matching TRBD2. V lost 3 bases, J lost 2 bases, and 14 bases stayed unmatched. Per germline, CDR1 DFQATT and CDR2 SNEGSKA (reference sequence). The CDR3 has 17 residues. Written as DNA, the CDR3 is TGCAGTGCTAGTGGGCTAGCGGAAGGAACACCCACAGATACGCAGTATTGT. Translating gives CSASGLAEGTPTDTQYC.

This clonotype has ten or more counts. The chain couples TRBV9 to TRBJ2-1; D not resolved. Deletions cut 4 bases from V and 6 bases from J, with 17 bases between. This CDR3 has 15 residues. Germline assignment: CDR1 SGDLS and CDR2 YYNGEE. The CDR3 DNA sequence: TGTGCCAGCAGCCGTTCAGGTTCAGCTAGCAATGAGCAGTTCTTC. The encoded protein is CASSRSGSASNEQFF.

With regard to this clonotype: Being one base from a much bigger clone, this may be a read error. The chain uses TRBV6-5 and TRBJ2-7, with 10 nucleotides matching TRBD1. Germline CDR1 MNHEY, CDR2 SVGAGI. The CDR3 has 17 amino acids. V was pared by 5 bases and J by 0 bases, with 10 bases of the junction left unmatched. The DNA of the CDR3 is TGTGCCAGCAGTCACTACCGACAGGGGGCCGACTCCTACGAGCAGTACTTC. Its protein is CASSHYRQGADSYEQYF.

This clonotype turned up a few times. A read error may explain this, as a much larger clone is one base away. The gene calls are TRBV20-1 and TRBJ2-1, with D perhaps TRBD1 (6 bases). CDR3 length equals 16 residues. The germline gives CDR1 DFQATT, CDR2 SNEGSKA (reference sequence). Trimming stripped 0 bases from V and 2 bases from J, with 14 bases between. DNA for the CDR3: TGCAGTGCTAGAGAACATCCGGGACACCCCTACAATGAGCAGTTCTTC. Its protein product is CSAREHPGHPYNEQFF.

A remark on this clonotype: Relative to the germline gene, one junction end is altered; a read error may explain this. The chain uses TRBV5-1 and TRBJ1-3; 7 bases line up with TRBD1. The germline V gene has CDR1 SGHRS and CDR2 YFSETQ. The CDR3 is 15 residues long. CDR3 nucleotides: TGCGCCAGCAGCCAGGGACAGCCTTCTGGAAACACCATGTATTTT. This codes for CASSQGQPSGNTMYF.